This TCR beta chain was identified in a study of lymphopenia after photon versus proton radiotherapy. To note about this clone: The target antigen is unknown.

Study-wide results and caveats: After the lymphocyte nadir, photon-treated repertoires showed oligoclonal expansion, especially of CD8+ Temra cells. In patients who died, overall survival fell as post-nadir TCR diversity dropped more.

Measured with immunoSEQ multiplex PCR; TCRdb has only the in-frame clones, and not every one. The profile shows 30,000 to 40,000 clones, over 75% of them singletons. Germline loops: CDR1 SQVTM, CDR2 ANQGSEA. The CDR3 length is 15 residues. V gave up 3 bases and J gave up 5 bases, with 19 bases separating them. This receptor was taken from a woman aged 70-85 years with pancreatic cancer. J is TRBJ1-2 and V is TRBV29-1; possibly TRBD1 for D (5 bases). Sequences were derived from peripheral blood, sampled from a patient treated with proton-based radiotherapy. The CDR3: CSVDDPPQAAYGYTF. Written as DNA, the CDR3 is TGCAGCGTTGACGACCCCCCACAGGCTGCATATGGCTACACCTTC.